The 5 T cell receptor beta chains reported below all come from one sample, sequenced in a study of T cells in Graves' hyperthyroidism and ophthalmopathy. Amplification of TCR beta CDR3 regions used RNA as the template. Initially, a first-round RT-PCR of the TCR CDR3 employed the HTBI primer set. TCRdb used MiXCR to reprocess the multiplex PCR reads, holding one entry per CDR3 protein. Here the sample spans 730,000 or so distinct CDR3 sequences, approximately 19% being singletons. The sequencing input was blood. The source is a woman in her 50s with Graves' hyperthyroidism that later progressed to Graves' ophthalmopathy.

The chain joins TRBV6-1 to TRBJ2-3, with 7 bases matching TRBD1. The J segment lost 4 bases and the V segment lost 4 bases, leaving 11 bases of the junction unmatched. Germline CDR1 is MNHNS and CDR2 is SASEGT. CDR3 length: 16 residues. The CDR3 nucleotides read TGTGCCAGCAGTGTGCCGGTGGGGCAGGGGGCAGATACGCAGTATTTT. Translated, it gives CASSVPVGQGADTQYF.

The chain carries TRBV7-6 and TRBJ1-1, with no clear D. This CDR3 is 15 amino acids long. V lost 1 base and J 0 bases, leaving 9 bases between the germline ends. Germline values: CDR1 SGHVS, CDR2 FNYEAQ. The CDR3: CASSLGVAMNTEAFF. CDR3 nucleotide sequence: TGTGCCAGCAGCTTAGGGGTTGCGATGAACACTGAAGCTTTCTTT.

V gene TRBV5-1 combines with J gene TRBJ1-6; 10 positions agree with TRBD1. The V gene end was trimmed by 5 bases and the J gene end by 1 base; junction bases not matched to a gene: 6. In germline, CDR1 is SGHRS, CDR2 YFSETQ. This CDR3 has 17 residues. This CDR3 is CASRAGTGASYNSPLHF. The CDR3 DNA reads as TGCGCCAGCAGGGCCGGGACAGGGGCATCCTATAATTCACCCCTCCACTTT.

The gene calls are TRBV12-3 or TRBV12-4 and TRBJ1-2; no firm D call. This CDR3 has 14 residues. The V end was cut by 8 bases, the J end by 8 bases, with 21 bases between. As DNA, the CDR3 is TGTGCCAGCCACTCTACTCTCGAGTTCGAAGGCTACACCTTC. Translation: CASHSTLEFEGYTF.

This clonotype was counted at least ten times. The chain joins TRBV11-2 to TRBJ2-1; D is undetermined. Trimming removed 4 bases at V and 4 bases at J, with 11 bases between. Germline V gene data show CDR1 as SGHAT and CDR2 as FQNNGV. This CDR3 contains 14 residues. CDR3 coding DNA: TGTGCCAGCAGCTCCCATGCCTCGTACAATGAGCAGTTCTTC. This codes for CASSSHASYNEQFF.